The rows below give T cell receptor beta chains drawn from one sample of a study of blood T cell repertoires in COVID-19. The table came from immunoSEQ multiplex PCR; TCRdb's copy has only in-frame clones and leaves some out. Among more than 300,000 clones, less than 90% were seen once, and the ten largest hold 5.1%. Material: PBMCs or T cells enriched from blood (not recorded which). These receptors all come from a woman aged 45-60 years who had recovered from COVID-19. CDR3s include the opening cysteine and the closing phenylalanine or tryptophan. The D gene is left open where the match is weak. For some rows the clone size is stated as once, few or many, or as a class when expanded; others skip it.

TRBJ1-5	TRBV12-3/TRBV12-4	NA	NA	TGTGCCAGCAGGGGGGGACCTAATCAGCCCCAGCATTTT	CASRGGPNQPQHF
TRBJ2-1	TRBV19	NA	NA	TGTGCCAGTAGTTTTAGGGGGTCGGGTGAGCAGTTCTTC	CASSFRGSGEQFF
TRBJ2-3	TRBV11-2	NA	NA	TGTGCCAGCAGCTTAGTCCTAGCACTAACTAGCACAGATACGCAGTATTTT	CASSLVLALTSTDTQYF
TRBJ2-7	TRBV3-1/TRBV3-2	NA	NA	TGTGCCAGCAGCCAAGTGTTACAGTCTCTCTCCGAGCAGTACTTC	CASSQVLQSLSEQYF
TRBJ1-1	TRBV7-9	NA	few	TGTGCCAGCAGCCCCGGGGGGTTCGACACTGAAGCTTTCTTT	CASSPGGFDTEAFF
TRBJ2-1	TRBV5-1	NA	NA	TGCGCCAGCAGCGCCGCCGGAGGGTCCCATGAGCAGTTCTTC	CASSAAGGSHEQFF
TRBJ1-1	TRBV2	NA	NA	TGTGCCAGCTTTCTTGCGGTCACCCGCACTGAAGCTTTCTTT	CASFLAVTRTEAFF
TRBJ2-1	TRBV7-8	NA	NA	TGTGCCAGCCACCGCGGTCAGTACAATGAGCAGTTCTTC	CASHRGQYNEQFF
TRBJ2-3	TRBV18	TRBD2	NA	TGTGCCAGCTCACCTAGCGGGGGAAGCACAGATACGCAGTATTTT	CASSPSGGSTDTQYF
TRBJ2-7	TRBV4-1	NA	NA	TGCGCCAGCAGCCAAGATCAGAGGGAGTGGTCCTACGAGCAGTACTTC	CASSQDQREWSYEQYF
TRBJ2-3	TRBV6-1	TRBD1	once	TGTGCCAGCAGTGACGCACAGGGGTATACGCAGTATTTT	CASSDAQGYTQYF
TRBJ1-5	TRBV19	TRBD1	NA	TGTGCCAGTAGCATGACAGGGGGGTTTGGTCAGCCCCAGCATTTT	CASSMTGGFGQPQHF
TRBJ1-1	TRBV10-3	NA	NA	TGTGCCATCAGTGAGTCGGAGGGAGGAATCACTGAAGCTTTCTTT	CAISESEGGITEAFF
TRBJ1-2	TRBV6-6	TRBD1	NA	TGTGCCAGCAGTCCTGCTGGGACAGGGGATTTTCGGGACTATGGCTACACCTTC	CASSPAGTGDFRDYGYTF
TRBJ2-5	TRBV18	NA	NA	TGTGCCAGCTCACCACCGGGCTCGTTGGAGACCCAGTACTTC	CASSPPGSLETQYF
TRBJ2-6	TRBV19	NA	NA	TGTGCCAGTAGTATTGGACTCGAGGTAGGGGCCAACGTCCTGACTTTC	CASSIGLEVGANVLTF
TRBJ1-1	TRBV12-2	NA	NA	TGTGCAAGTCGCTTACAGGGGAGGGACACTGAAGCTTTCTTT	CASRLQGRDTEAFF
TRBJ1-1	TRBV2	NA	NA	TGTGCCAGCAGTGAAGCGCTCAGAGGGAACACTGAAGCTTTCTTT	CASSEALRGNTEAFF
TRBJ2-1	TRBV6-5	TRBD1	NA	TGTGCCAGCAAGGGGCAGGGGGCATCCGATGAGCAGTTCTTC	CASKGQGASDEQFF
TRBJ1-2	TRBV3-1/TRBV3-2	TRBD1	once	TGTGCCAGCAGCCAAGAGCCTCAACAGGGGGGTGGCTACACCTTC	CASSQEPQQGGGYTF
TRBJ2-2	TRBV9	NA	NA	TGTGCCAGCAGCGTAGCTACAGGGTTAGGCACCGGGGAGCTGTTTTTT	CASSVATGLGTGELFF
TRBJ2-3	TRBV5-1	NA	once	TGCGCCAGCAGCTTGGAACTAGCTTTCACAGATACGCAGTATTTT	CASSLELAFTDTQYF
TRBJ2-5	TRBV6-5	TRBD2	NA	TGTGCCAGCAGAGGGACTAGCGGGAGAGAGACCCAGTACTTC	CASRGTSGRETQYF
TRBJ1-6	TRBV5-1	TRBD1	NA	TGCGCCAGCAGCTTGGAAGGAGGGGGCGAAAATTCACCCCTCCACTTT	CASSLEGGGENSPLHF
TRBJ1-2	TRBV2	TRBD1	NA	TGTGCCAGCAGTGCAGGGGGCGGAGGCTACACCTTC	CASSAGGGGYTF
TRBJ2-3	TRBV5-1	TRBD2	NA	TGCGCCAGCAGGCCTGGGAGGGGACTCACAGATACGCAGTATTTT	CASRPGRGLTDTQYF
TRBJ2-3	TRBV16	TRBD2	few	TGTGCCAGCAGCCAATCGACTAGCGGGGGGCTAGATACGCAGTATTTT	CASSQSTSGGLDTQYF
TRBJ2-2	TRBV6-5	NA	many	TGTGCCAGCACGTTGGGAGCGAACACCGGGGAGCTGTTTTTT	CASTLGANTGELFF
TRBJ2-1	TRBV30	NA	NA	TGTGCCTGGAGTGTAATTCGATTAGCGGAAAACAATGAGCAGTTCTTC	CAWSVIRLAENNEQFF
TRBJ2-1	TRBV5-1	NA	NA	TGCGCCAGCAGCTTGGATGCGATGAGCTCCTACAATGAGCAGTTCTTC	CASSLDAMSSYNEQFF
TRBJ1-4	TRBV19	NA	once	TGTGCCAGTAGTATTTCGACTAATGAAAAACTGTTTTTT	CASSISTNEKLFF
TRBJ2-3	TRBV10-3	TRBD2	NA	TGTGCCACCACCCCCGCGGGAGGATCAGATACGCAGTATTTT	CATTPAGGSDTQYF
TRBJ1-1	TRBV7-2	NA	few	TGTGCCAGCAGCTTAAGGGGCATTAGTACTGAAGCTTTCTTT	CASSLRGISTEAFF
TRBJ1-3	TRBV18	NA	NA	TGTGCCAGCTCACCGACTGAGGACACCATATATTTT	CASSPTEDTIYF
TRBJ2-1	TRBV9	NA	NA	TGTGCCAGCAGCGTAGAGCATCCTGAGGATGAGCAGTTCTTC	CASSVEHPEDEQFF
TRBJ1-4	TRBV5-1	NA	once	TGCGCCAGCAGCTTGGAACAGGTCCCTCGTCCAACTAATGAAAAACTGTTTTTT	CASSLEQVPRPTNEKLFF
TRBJ1-2	TRBV7-9	TRBD1	once	TGTGCCAGCAGCCCCCGGACAGGGCTCTATGGCTACACCTTC	CASSPRTGLYGYTF
TRBJ1-2	TRBV13	NA	NA	TGTGCCAGCAGCCTAAGGGGATTTGATGGCTACACCTTC	CASSLRGFDGYTF
TRBJ2-7	TRBV3-1/TRBV3-2	NA	NA	TGTGCCAGCAGTCATAGTGGGTCTGGGCGAAACGAGCAGTACTTC	CASSHSGSGRNEQYF
TRBJ2-7	TRBV6-2/TRBV6-3	NA	NA	TGTGCCAGCAGTAGATCAGGGGTAGAAGAGCAGTACTTC	CASSRSGVEEQYF
TRBJ2-2	TRBV10-3	NA	few	TGTGCCATCAGTACTTGGGCAACCGGGGAGCTGTTTTTT	CAISTWATGELFF
TRBJ2-7	TRBV5-1	TRBD1	NA	TGCGCCAGCAGCCATTCCCAGGGGGCCCACGAGCAGTACTTC	CASSHSQGAHEQYF
TRBJ2-1	TRBV7-2	TRBD2	few	TGTGCCAGCAGCCCGGGACTAGAGAGGAATGAGCAGTTCTTC	CASSPGLERNEQFF
TRBJ1-5	TRBV30	TRBD1	few	TGTGCCTGGAGGGGACAGGGAAATCAGCCCCAGCATTTT	CAWRGQGNQPQHF
TRBJ2-2	TRBV6-5	NA	NA	TGTGCCAGCAGGGTTCTTAGTGGCACCGGGGAGCTGTTTTTT	CASRVLSGTGELFF
TRBJ2-5	TRBV9	NA	NA	TGTGCCAGCAGCTCGACAACGCGGGGAGAGACCCAGTACTTC	CASSSTTRGETQYF
TRBJ1-1	TRBV2	NA	NA	TGTGCCAGCAGTACGGGGGGGACTGAAGCTTTCTTT	CASSTGGTEAFF
TRBJ1-6	TRBV5-6	NA	NA	TGTGCCAGCAGCTTGGATACAGGGTCGAATTCACCCCTCCACTTT	CASSLDTGSNSPLHF
TRBJ1-3	TRBV6-5	NA	NA	TGTGCCAGCAGTACAGGGTCCGGAAACACCATATATTTT	CASSTGSGNTIYF
TRBJ2-3	TRBV7-3	TRBD2	NA	TGTGCCAGCAGCGCTATATCGGGTAGCGGGGCCGATACGCAGTATTTT	CASSAISGSGADTQYF